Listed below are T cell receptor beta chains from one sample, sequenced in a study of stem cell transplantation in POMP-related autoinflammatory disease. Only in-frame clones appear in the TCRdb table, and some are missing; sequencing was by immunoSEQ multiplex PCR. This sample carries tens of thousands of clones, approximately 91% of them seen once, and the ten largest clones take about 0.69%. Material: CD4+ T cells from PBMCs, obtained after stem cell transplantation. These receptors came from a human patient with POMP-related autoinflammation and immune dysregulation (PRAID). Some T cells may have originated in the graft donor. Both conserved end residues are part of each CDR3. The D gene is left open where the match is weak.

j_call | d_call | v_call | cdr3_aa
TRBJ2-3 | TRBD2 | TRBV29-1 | CSGAGSTDTQYF
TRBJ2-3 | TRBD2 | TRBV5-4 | CASSLRTSETDTQYF
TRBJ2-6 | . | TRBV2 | CASSLDRSGANVLTF
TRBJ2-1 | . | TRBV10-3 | CAISEDSSYNEQFF
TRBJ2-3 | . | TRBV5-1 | CASSLGVRDTQYF
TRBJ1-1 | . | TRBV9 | CASSAPPGNTEAFF
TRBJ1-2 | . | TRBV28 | CASRLPAHTYGYTF
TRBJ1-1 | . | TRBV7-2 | CASRFPGALGAFF
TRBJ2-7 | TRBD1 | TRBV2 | CASSGQGADYEQYF
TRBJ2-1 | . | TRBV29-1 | CSVGGGPVSYNEQFF
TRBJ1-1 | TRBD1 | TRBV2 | CASKFQGGLTEAFF
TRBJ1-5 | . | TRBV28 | CASSYSNQPQHF
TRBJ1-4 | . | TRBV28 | CASSDFGPWVEKLFF
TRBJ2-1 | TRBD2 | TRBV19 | CASSNGRGYEQFF
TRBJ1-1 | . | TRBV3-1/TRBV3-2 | CASSPGIILLSEAFF
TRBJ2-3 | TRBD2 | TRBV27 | CASSWTGTSGRADTQYF
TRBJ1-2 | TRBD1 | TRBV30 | CAWKTGQLSYGYTF
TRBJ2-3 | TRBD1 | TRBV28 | CASSTRDRGPDTQYF
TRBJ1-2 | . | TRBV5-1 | CASSLRLRDGYTF
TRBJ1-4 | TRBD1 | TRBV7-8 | CASFDDESRQGAIEKLFF
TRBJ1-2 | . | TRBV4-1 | CASSKVGELNYGYTF
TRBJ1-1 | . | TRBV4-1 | CASSLRPYRAGNTEAFF
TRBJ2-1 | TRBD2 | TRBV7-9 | CASTPGLTYNEQFF
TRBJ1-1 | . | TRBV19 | CASSIMVGTEAFF
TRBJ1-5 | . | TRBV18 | CASSPRVGRDQPQHF
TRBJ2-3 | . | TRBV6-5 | CASSYSMAGDTQYF
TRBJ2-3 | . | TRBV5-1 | CASSLAQKGDTQYF
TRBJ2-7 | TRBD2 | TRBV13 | CASRRLASLSEQYF
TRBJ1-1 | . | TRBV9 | CASSAEGGNTEAFF
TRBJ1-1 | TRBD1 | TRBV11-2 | CASSLARQGVSEAFF
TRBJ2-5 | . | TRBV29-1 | CSISPGARETQYF
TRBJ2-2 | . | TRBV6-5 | CASSQFTGELFF
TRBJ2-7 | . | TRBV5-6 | CASSPGTFSSYEQYF
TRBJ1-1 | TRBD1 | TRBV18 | CASSPGQGAGKNTEAFF
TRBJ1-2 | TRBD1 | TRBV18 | CASSPGTGPIYGYTF
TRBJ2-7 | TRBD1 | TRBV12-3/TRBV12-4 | CASSLHDRVKYF
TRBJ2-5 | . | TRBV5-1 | CASSPSGVLYQETQYF
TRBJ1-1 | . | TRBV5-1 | CASSFGTAHTEAFF
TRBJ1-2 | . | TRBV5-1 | CASSLRLNYGYTF
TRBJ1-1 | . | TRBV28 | CASSLQRTYGLNTEAFF
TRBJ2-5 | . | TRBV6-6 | CASIRGPMETQYF
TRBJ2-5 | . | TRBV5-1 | CASSFQGETQYF
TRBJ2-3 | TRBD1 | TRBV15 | CATSRDRDREVDTQYF
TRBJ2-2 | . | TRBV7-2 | CASSLAPRRATRPGELFF
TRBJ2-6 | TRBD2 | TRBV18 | CASSPTGGDSGANVLTF
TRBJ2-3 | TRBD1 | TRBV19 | CATRDRVKDTQYF